This T cell receptor beta chain was identified in a study of T-cell memory formation after mild COVID-19. The CDR3 totals 16 residues. In germline, CDR1 is SGHRS, CDR2 YFSETQ. The V gene end was trimmed by 3 bases and the J gene end by 5 bases; junction bases not matched to a gene: 7. TCRdb re-called the 5' RACE reads through MiXCR, storing one row per CDR3 protein. The table has around 150,000 distinct CDR3 sequences, less than 40% seen once. The source material was PBMCs or a T cell subset sorted from them (not recorded which). This clonotype was sampled from an adult woman who had mild COVID-19 (a few samples of this study predate the infection). Cell type and time point are not known. V gene TRBV5-1 combines with J gene TRBJ2-5, with 13 bases identical to TRBD2. The CDR3, as DNA: TGCGCCAGCAGCTCGGGGACTAGCGGGATAGGGGAGACCCAGTACTTC. It encodes CASSSGTSGIGETQYF. The full variable domain, with the rest looked up from reference TRBV5-1 and TRBJ2-5, is KAGVTQTPRYLIKTRGQQVTLSCSPISGHRSVSWYQQTPGQGLQFLFEYFSETQRNKGNFPGRFSGRQFSNSRSEMNVSTLELGDSALYLCASSSGTSGIGETQYFGPGTRLLVL.